A selection of T cell receptor beta chains follows, all from one sample in a study of CXCR3-negative and CXCR3-positive naive CD8 T cells. Using the 5' RACE reads, TCRdb records one entry per CDR3 protein without DNA. The table for this sample gives tens of thousands of distinct CDR3 sequences. Material for sequencing was naive CXCR3- CD8+ T cells from blood. These receptors came from a human donor in good health. Some clones in this sample may be carry-over from other donors' samples. Both conserved end residues are part of each CDR3.

v_call	j_call	cdr3_aa
TRBV29-1	TRBJ1-1	CSVFWGTEAFF
TRBV27	TRBJ2-6	CASRPLGANVLTF
TRBV5-1	TRBJ2-2	CASSTPLWDTGELFF
TRBV12-3/TRBV12-4	TRBJ2-3	CASSLPYRSTDTQYF
TRBV30	TRBJ1-2	CAWTLGGELPYGYTF
TRBV27	TRBJ2-3	CASSSLPARTDTQYF
TRBV6-2/TRBV6-3	TRBJ2-7	CASSWTSGENEQYF
TRBV4-3	TRBJ2-7	CASSQFQGGQYEQYF
TRBV29-1	TRBJ2-7	CSVPGPHEQYF
TRBV4-2	TRBJ2-7	CASSQEGGWDRAYEQYF
TRBV19	TRBJ1-1	CASRDTDKAFF
TRBV2	TRBJ1-2	CASSEYVGDYGYTF
TRBV6-5	TRBJ2-7	CASSYDGGYEQYF
TRBV7-9	TRBJ1-3	CASSGVLSGNTIYF
TRBV24-1	TRBJ1-5	CATSDSGQGFNQPQHF
TRBV29-1	TRBJ1-1	CSVEAVNTEAFF
TRBV4-3	TRBJ2-1	CASSPTARGLNEQFF
TRBV6-2/TRBV6-3	TRBJ2-3	CASTPGGTDTQYF
TRBV28	TRBJ2-7	CASSQGLADYEQYF
TRBV12-3/TRBV12-4	TRBJ2-3	CASSFRGTDTQYF
TRBV12-3/TRBV12-4	TRBJ1-2	CASSATGTGTF
TRBV7-6	TRBJ1-6	CASSLRGRDPHNSYNSPLHF
TRBV15	TRBJ1-1	CATSRERREAFF
TRBV29-1	TRBJ2-7	CSVEWGTSGTRLYEQYF